Listed below are T cell receptor beta chains from one sample, sequenced in a study of blood T cell repertoires in COVID-19. Clones were read by immunoSEQ multiplex PCR, and TCRdb kept only the in-frame ones, dropping some. This table has around 180,000 clones, roughly 90% appearing once. The sequencing input was peripheral blood. These TCRs come from a man in his sixties with acute or convalescent COVID-19. The CDR3 runs from the conserved cysteine through the conserved F or W. The D gene is left open where the match is weak. The size field is filled for only some rows; it gives once, few, many or a size class.

v_gene	abundance	j_gene	d_gene	CDR3aa	CDR3nt
TRBV11-3	-	TRBJ2-7	TRBD1	CASKGQAGGEQYF	TGTGCCAGCAAGGGACAGGCCGGTGGGGAGCAGTACTTC
TRBV24-1	-	TRBJ1-2	-	CATSEAHRGYGYTF	TGTGCCACCAGTGAAGCTCACCGGGGGTATGGCTACACCTTC
TRBV3-1/TRBV3-2	-	TRBJ1-1	-	CASSQQEFYTEAFF	TGTGCCAGCAGCCAGCAGGAATTCTACACTGAAGCTTTCTTT
TRBV19	-	TRBJ2-5	-	CASSISTANQETQYF	TGTGCCAGTAGTATTTCGACAGCGAACCAAGAGACCCAGTACTTC
TRBV30	few	TRBJ1-2	-	CAWSRGSLGGYTF	TGTGCCTGGAGTCGAGGGTCTCTTGGTGGCTACACCTTC
TRBV7-8	-	TRBJ1-1	-	CASSLGLGHTEAFF	TGTGCCAGCAGCTTAGGTCTGGGGCACACTGAAGCTTTCTTT
TRBV5-4	once	TRBJ2-2	TRBD2	CASSLGLAGGTPGELFF	TGTGCCAGCAGCTTGGGACTAGCGGGGGGCACCCCCGGGGAGCTGTTTTTT
TRBV30	-	TRBJ1-5	-	CAWAPTSGQPQHF	TGTGCCTGGGCCCCTACTTCAGGTCAGCCCCAGCATTTT
TRBV9	-	TRBJ1-2	TRBD1	CASSGDRGFYGYTF	TGTGCCAGCAGCGGCGACAGGGGGTTCTATGGCTACACCTTC
TRBV5-1	-	TRBJ2-1	TRBD2	CASSARTSGSADRYNEQFF	TGCGCCAGCAGCGCCCGGACTAGCGGGAGTGCGGATAGGTACAATGAGCAGTTCTTC
TRBV5-1	-	TRBJ2-7	-	CASSLAGAGYEQYF	TGCGCCAGCAGCTTGGCAGGGGCAGGCTACGAGCAGTACTTC